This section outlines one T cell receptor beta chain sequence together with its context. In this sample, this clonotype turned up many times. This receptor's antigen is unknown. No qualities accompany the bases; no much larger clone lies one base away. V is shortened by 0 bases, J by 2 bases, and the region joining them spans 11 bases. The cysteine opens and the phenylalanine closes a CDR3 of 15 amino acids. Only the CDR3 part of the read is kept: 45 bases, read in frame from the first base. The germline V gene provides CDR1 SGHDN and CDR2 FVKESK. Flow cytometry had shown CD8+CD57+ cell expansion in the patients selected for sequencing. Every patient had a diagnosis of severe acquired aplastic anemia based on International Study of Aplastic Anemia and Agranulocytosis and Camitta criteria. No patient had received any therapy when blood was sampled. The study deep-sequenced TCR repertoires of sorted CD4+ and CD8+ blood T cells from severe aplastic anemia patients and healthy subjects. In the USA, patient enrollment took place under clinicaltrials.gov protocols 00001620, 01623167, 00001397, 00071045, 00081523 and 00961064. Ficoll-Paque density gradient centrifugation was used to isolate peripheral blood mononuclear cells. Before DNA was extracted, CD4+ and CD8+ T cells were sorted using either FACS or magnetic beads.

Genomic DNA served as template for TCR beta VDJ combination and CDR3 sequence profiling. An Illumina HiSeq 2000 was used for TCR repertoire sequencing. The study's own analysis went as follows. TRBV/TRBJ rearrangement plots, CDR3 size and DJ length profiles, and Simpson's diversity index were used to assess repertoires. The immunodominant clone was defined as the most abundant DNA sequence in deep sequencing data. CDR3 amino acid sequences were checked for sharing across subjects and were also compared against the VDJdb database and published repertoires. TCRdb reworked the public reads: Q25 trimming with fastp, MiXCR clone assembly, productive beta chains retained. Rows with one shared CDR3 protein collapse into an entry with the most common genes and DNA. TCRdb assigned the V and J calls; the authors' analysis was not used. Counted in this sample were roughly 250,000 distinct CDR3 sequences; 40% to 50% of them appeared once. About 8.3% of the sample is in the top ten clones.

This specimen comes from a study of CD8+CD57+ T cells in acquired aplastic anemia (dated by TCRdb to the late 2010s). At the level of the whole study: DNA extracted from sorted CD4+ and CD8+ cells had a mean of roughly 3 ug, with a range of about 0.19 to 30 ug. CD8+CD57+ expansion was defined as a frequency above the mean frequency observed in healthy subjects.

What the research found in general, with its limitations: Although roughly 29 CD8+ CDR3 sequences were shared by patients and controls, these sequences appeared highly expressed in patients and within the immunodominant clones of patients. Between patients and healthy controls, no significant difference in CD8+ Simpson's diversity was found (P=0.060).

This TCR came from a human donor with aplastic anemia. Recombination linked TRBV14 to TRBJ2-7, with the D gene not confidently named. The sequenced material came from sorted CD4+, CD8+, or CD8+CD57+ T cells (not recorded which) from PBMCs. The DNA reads TGTGCCAGCAGCCAAGAAGCCGGGCTTCCCTACGAGCAGTACTTC. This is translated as CASSQEAGLPYEQYF.